Listed here are 25 T cell receptor beta chains from one sample, sequenced in a study of monozygotic twins with inflammatory bowel disease. TCRdb derives one entry per CDR3 protein from the 5' RACE reads, leaving out DNA. This sample's table reports approximately 200,000 distinct CDR3 sequences. Material: blood. The receptors here all came from a human donor with ulcerative colitis or Crohn's disease, or a healthy co-twin of an affected twin (not recorded which).

This sequence joins TRBV7-9 and TRBJ1-1; TCRdb's assignment of TRBD1 cannot be checked, as there is no DNA. The CDR3 totals 15 residues. Germline lookup yields CDR1 SEHNR and CDR2 FQNEAQ (reference sequence). The CDR3 here is CASSFDRASYTEAFF.

This chain joins TRBV19 and TRBJ1-5; TCRdb calls TRBD1, which cannot be checked without DNA. The CDR3 extends over 16 amino acids. Germline CDR1 and CDR2: LNHDA and SQIVND (reference sequence). CDR3: CASSMGQGLRNQPQHF.

The chain has TRBV30 and TRBJ1-1; the TCRdb D gene call, TRBD1, has no DNA to confirm it. The CDR3 is 16 amino acids. CDR1 and CDR2 from the germline V gene are GTSNPN and SVGIG (reference sequence). The CDR3 sequence is CAWRLSGRGENTEAFF.

V gene TRBV7-2 combines with J gene TRBJ2-7; without DNA, the TCRdb call of TRBD1 cannot be checked. The CDR3 has 14 amino acids. Germline CDR1 is SGHTA and CDR2 is FQGNSA. The CDR3 protein is CASSLDSTAYEQYF.

The chain recombines TRBV7-9 with TRBJ2-3; the D call from TCRdb, TRBD2, cannot be confirmed without DNA. The CDR3 is 13 residues long. CDR1 SEHNR and CDR2 FQNEAQ come from the germline V gene (reference sequence). The CDR3 sequence is CASSQREGDTQYF.

The CDR3 protein is CASSDSIYGYTF. The V gene is TRBV27, the J gene TRBJ1-2; TCRdb's assignment of TRBD1 cannot be checked, as there is no DNA. Germline lookup yields CDR1 MNHEY and CDR2 SMNVEV (reference sequence). CDR3 length: 12 residues.

V and J are TRBV10-3 and TRBJ2-1; with no DNA, the TCRdb D assignment of TRBD2 cannot be verified. Germline V gives CDR1 ENHRY, CDR2 SYGVKD. The CDR3 is made up of 15 amino acids. CDR3 amino acids: CAISETSGTFNEQFF.

The J gene is TRBJ1-5, the V gene TRBV6-1. Per germline, CDR1 MNHNS and CDR2 SASEGT. The CDR3 spans 15 residues. The CDR3 loop reads CASREPGGSNQPQHF.

The V and J genes are TRBV5-6 and TRBJ2-3; TCRdb indicates TRBD1, and absent DNA this call remains unverified. Germline CDR1 SGHDT, CDR2 YYEEEE. CDR3 length equals 13 residues. This CDR3 is CASSDRYTDTQYF.

The chain joins TRBV7-2 to TRBJ2-3. Germline V lookup: CDR1 SGHTA, CDR2 FQGNSA. There are 12 residues in the CDR3. CDR3 in amino acids: CASSSLAATQYF.

The chain carries TRBV9 and TRBJ1-1. This CDR3 contains 14 residues. Germline loops: CDR1 SGDLS, CDR2 YYNGEE. The CDR3 region is CASGVGSGDSEAFF.

The chain combines TRBV7-3 with TRBJ2-2. CDR3 length: 14 residues. CDR1 is SGHTA, CDR2 FQGTGA, per germline. Here the CDR3 reads CASSLIWGSGELFF.

This rearrangement joins TRBV4-1 to TRBJ2-1. The V gene's germline CDR1 is MGHRA and CDR2 YSYEKL. The CDR3 totals 14 residues. The CDR3 protein is CASSQVVKDNEQFF.

V usage is TRBV9 and J usage is TRBJ1-6; TCRdb's D call, TRBD1, is unchecked because there is no DNA. The CDR3 runs to 13 residues. Looked up from germline, CDR1 is SGDLS and CDR2 is YYNGEE. This CDR3 is CASSATGSSPLHF.

The CDR3 sequence is CASSYSGTKETQYF. The chain carries TRBV12-3 or TRBV12-4 and TRBJ2-5. This CDR3 is 14 amino acids long.

The CDR3 is CAGSRGGGYNEQFF. This chain uses TRBV7-2 with TRBJ2-1; TCRdb's D call of TRBD1 is untestable without DNA. CDR3 size: 14 residues. The germline CDR1 and CDR2 sequences are SGHTA and FQGNSA.

The rearrangement uses TRBV2 and TRBJ2-4; the TCRdb call, TRBD1, lacks DNA for checking. This CDR3 is 13 amino acids long. Germline V lookup: CDR1 SNHLY, CDR2 FYNNEI. This CDR3 reads CASLRDRGDIQYF.

V and J are TRBV7-2 and TRBJ2-7; TCRdb gives TRBD2 as the D gene, but with no DNA this cannot be confirmed. The CDR3 is made up of 15 amino acids. The germline V gene has CDR1 SGHTA and CDR2 FQGNSA. The CDR3 protein is CASRRTSFPNYEQYF.

The rearrangement joins TRBV7-9 to TRBJ2-5; TCRdb returns TRBD2, unconfirmable since there is no DNA. The germline gives CDR1 SEHNR, CDR2 FQNEAQ (reference sequence). There are 17 residues in the CDR3. This CDR3 reads CASSLGGLAGYQETQYF.

The chain recombines TRBV6-2 or TRBV6-3 with TRBJ2-5; TCRdb outputs TRBD1, but without DNA this stays unchecked. The germline gives CDR1 MNHEY, CDR2 SVGEGT. CDR3 length equals 14 residues. The CDR3 loop reads CATRAFGGWETQYF.

The V and J genes are TRBV19 and TRBJ1-5; the D call of TRBD1 rests on TCRdb alone, since no DNA is present to check it. Germline V gene lookup returns CDR1 LNHDA and CDR2 SQIVND (reference sequence). This CDR3 region has 13 residues. The CDR3 spells CASSEAAGRPQHF.

The chain combines TRBV19 with TRBJ2-3; the TCRdb call, TRBD1, lacks DNA for checking. The CDR3 extends over 11 amino acids. Germline assignment: CDR1 LNHDA and CDR2 SQIVND (reference sequence). The CDR3: CAALGADTQYF. Complete variable domain (other parts from reference TRBV19 and TRBJ2-3): DGGITQSPKYLFRKEGQNVTLSCEQNLNHDAMYWYRQDPGQGLRLIYYSQIVNDFQKGDIAEGYSVSREKKESFPLTVTSAQKNPTAFYLCAALGADTQYFGPGTRLTVL.

This chain connects TRBV7-2 to TRBJ1-5; TCRdb's D gene call, TRBD1, goes unchecked for lack of DNA. Germline V CDR1 and CDR2: SGHTA, FQGNSA. This CDR3 is built from 16 residues. This chain's CDR3 is CASSFLGQGTNQPQHF.

J is TRBJ2-7 and V is TRBV7-7; TCRdb names TRBD2, which stays unverified in the absence of DNA. The CDR3 is made up of 16 amino acids. CDR1 is SSHAT, CDR2 FNYEAQ, per germline (reference sequence). CDR3 in amino acids: CASSPSLDGGSDEQYF.

The chain couples TRBV2 to TRBJ1-2; TCRdb proposes TRBD1, but this gene call is untestable without DNA. The germline CDR1 and CDR2 sequences are SNHLY and FYNNEI. The CDR3 has 14 amino acids. This CDR3 is CASSTGGSGYGYTF.